This T cell receptor beta chain came from a study of T cells expressing NK-cell markers. Study as a whole: TCR beta repertoires came from sorted CD3+CD56+NKG2C+, CD3+CD56+NKG2C- and CD3+CD56-NKG2C+ T cells.

After re-calling the 5' RACE reads, TCRdb lists one entry per CDR3 protein, DNA absent. Recorded for this sample: fewer than 400,000 distinct CDR3 sequences. Points on this clonotype: Its target is not known.

There are 13 residues in the CDR3. The V gene's germline CDR1 is SQVTM and CDR2 ANQGSEA. Whole-study findings and limits: In a handful of donors, dominant clonotypes made up about 25-60.1% of CD3+CD56-NKG2C+ cells.

The chain carries TRBV29-1 and TRBJ1-1; the D call from TCRdb, TRBD1, cannot be confirmed without DNA. The material sequenced was blood T cells: a sorted CD56 or NKG2C T cell subset, CD4+ or CD8+ T cells, or bulk PBMC T cells (not recorded which). The source of this sequence is a woman between 50 and 59 years old in good health. This chain's CDR3 is CSVVPGLSTEAFF.